Listed below are T cell receptor beta chains from one sample, sequenced in a study of early T cells in non-severe SARS-CoV-2 infection. Each CDR3 protein is one row after TCRdb ran MiXCR on the 5' RACE reads. The repertoire holds tens of thousands of distinct CDR3 sequences, with roughly 6% as singletons. The sequencing input was whole blood. These receptors all come from an adult who was a healthcare worker with PCR-confirmed SARS-CoV-2 infection or an uninfected control (not recorded which). Both conserved end residues are trimmed from each CDR3. The size of a clone is reported for some rows only, either as once, few or many, or as a class for expanded clones.

v_call	clone_size	cdr3_aa
TRBV5-1	few	ASSEGGRTDEQY
TRBV2	many	ASRRFQETQY
TRBV21-1	.	ASSNSREGAGELF
TRBV20-1	.	SARESNEQF
TRBV28	.	ASSLLFKGPNPYEQY
TRBV30	many	AWSRWTNEKLF
TRBV5-1	many	ASSPGPSTDTQY
TRBV2	few	ASRSDRYEQY
TRBV6-2/TRBV6-3	few	ASSFDRRGTF
TRBV5-1	many	ASSWTGVDWEKLF
TRBV20-1	many	SAIGWLAYNEQF
TRBV6-6	many	ASSYSRGNEQF
TRBV7-9	many	ASGQFVGSGANVLT
TRBV6-5	.	ASRLTGNLATDTQY
TRBV6-5	many	ASSYSGGAGEKLF
TRBV12-3/TRBV12-4	many	ASSEGNEQF
TRBV7-8	.	ASSLASLAKNIQY
TRBV9	few	ASGAPGYNEQF
TRBV2	.	ASRGTSGGPTYNEQF
TRBV5-6	few	ASSLRGLGANVLT
TRBV20-1	many	SARAGTRGPEQY
TRBV12-3/TRBV12-4	many	ASSKGLANTEAF
TRBV21-1	few	ASIRDRGIHTGELF
TRBV6-5	.	ASSYSTGVEAF
TRBV18	many	ASSPAGASPNEKLF
TRBV28	many	ASSLRLGITGELF
TRBV20-1	.	SARAEGQGASYGYT
TRBV28	many	ASSSPDSGPGNEQF
TRBV12-3/TRBV12-4	.	ASSPGDPGIQY
TRBV6-6	many	ASIPQGTEQY
TRBV20-1	many	SALPGRAPGANVLT
TRBV18	many	ASSPSRLYSNQPQH
TRBV13	many	ASSPHAGSGNTIY
TRBV28	few	ASSPQGQGHD
TRBV12-3/TRBV12-4	medium-sized	ASRLQASYEQY
TRBV7-8	few	ASSSTDTIY
TRBV27	many	ASSLGSTGNTIY
TRBV6-1	few	ASSESGGDTQY
TRBV28	few	AGSLGAPVTGELF
TRBV6-1	.	ASSLPSNYGYT